This TCR beta chain was retrieved from a study of graft-versus-host responses after intestinal transplantation. Comments on this clone: Its antigen remains unidentified. Other nucleotide sequences in the sample specify the same CDR3.

The CDR3 spans 12 residues. Germline loops: CDR1 SGHRS, CDR2 YFSETQ. Produced via immunoSEQ multiplex PCR; TCRdb's table is partial and in-frame only. This sample has 65,000 to 90,000 clones, with just under 95% found just once. The sample was unstimulated CD8+ T cells sorted from spleen or lymph node cells, taken before transplant. The rearrangement links TRBV5-1 to TRBJ2-5, with a tentative D call TRBD1 (5 bases). The J call may be wrong; the DNA end is better matched by TRBJ2-7. This receptor was obtained from a human donor who was the organ donor for an intestinal transplant. DNA of the CDR3: TGCGCCAGCCGCGACAGTTCCTACGAGCAGTACTTC. It specifies CASRDSSYEQYF.